This TCR beta chain was sequenced for a study of beta chain features in type 1 diabetes. Study details: Sorted cells examined across all samples numbered 95 million to 120 million. Study-level findings and limits: Shorter TCRB CDR3s, moderately but significantly so, were found in Type 1 diabetes patients in all four CD4+ subsets.

Every bit of the isolated RNA underwent reverse transcription, so sequencing read expressed TCRB transcripts. The average output of naive, central memory and regulatory T cell samples was several million reads. Assay: immunoSEQ multiplex PCR; the TCRdb copy retains only in-frame clones and omits some. This table has some 200,000 clones, under 20% appearing once. Regarding this clone: Its antigen remains unknown.

V was pared by 5 bases and J by 1 base, with 4 bases of the junction left unmatched. Germline V lookup: CDR1 SGHTA, CDR2 FQGNSA. This CDR3 spans 16 amino acids. This receptor was obtained from a man aged 25-45 years with type 1 diabetes. J is TRBJ2-2 and V is TRBV7-2, with 10 bases fitting TRBD1. Sequencing used naive CD4+ T cells from blood. CDR3 nucleotides: TGTGCCAGCAGCCCGGGACAGGGGAAGAACACCGGGGAGCTGTTTTTT. Translated, it gives CASSPGQGKNTGELFF. Full variable domain (rest looked up from reference TRBV7-2 and TRBJ2-2): GAGVSQSPSNKVTEKGKDVELRCDPISGHTALYWYRQSLGQGLEFLIYFQGNSAPDKSGLPSDRFSAERTGGSVSTLTIQRTQQEDSAVYLCASSPGQGKNTGELFFGEGSRLTVL.